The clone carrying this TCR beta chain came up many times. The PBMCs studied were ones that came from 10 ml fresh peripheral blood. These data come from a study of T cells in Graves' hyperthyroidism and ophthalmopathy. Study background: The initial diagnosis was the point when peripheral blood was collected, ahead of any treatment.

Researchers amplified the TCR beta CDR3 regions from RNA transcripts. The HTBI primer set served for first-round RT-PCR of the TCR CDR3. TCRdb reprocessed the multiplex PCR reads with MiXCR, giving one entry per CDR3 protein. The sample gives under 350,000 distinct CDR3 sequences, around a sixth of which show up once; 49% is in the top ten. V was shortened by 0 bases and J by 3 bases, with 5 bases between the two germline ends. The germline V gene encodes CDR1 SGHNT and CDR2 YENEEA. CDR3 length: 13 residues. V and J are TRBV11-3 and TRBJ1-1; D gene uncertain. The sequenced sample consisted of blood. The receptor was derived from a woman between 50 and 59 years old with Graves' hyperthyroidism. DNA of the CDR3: TGTGCCAGCAGCTTAGAGGCCGACACTGAAGCTTTCTTT. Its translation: CASSLEADTEAFF.